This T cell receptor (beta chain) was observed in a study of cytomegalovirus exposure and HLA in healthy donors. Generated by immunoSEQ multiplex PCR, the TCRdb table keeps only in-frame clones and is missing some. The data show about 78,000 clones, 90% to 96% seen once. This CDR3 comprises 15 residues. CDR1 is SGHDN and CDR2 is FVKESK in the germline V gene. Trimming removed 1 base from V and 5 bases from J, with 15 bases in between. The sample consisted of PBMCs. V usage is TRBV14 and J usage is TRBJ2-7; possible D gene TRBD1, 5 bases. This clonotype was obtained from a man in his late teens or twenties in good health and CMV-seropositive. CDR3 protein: CASSQGRGRAHEQYF. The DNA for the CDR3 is TGTGCCAGCAGCCAAGGAAGGGGCAGGGCCCACGAGCAGTACTTC.